The 10 T cell receptor beta chains reported below all come from one sample, sequenced in a study of T cells expressing NK-cell markers. Following a re-call of the 5' RACE reads, TCRdb has one entry per CDR3 protein and lacks DNA. Its table records around 550,000 distinct CDR3 sequences. Sequences were obtained from blood T cells: a sorted CD56 or NKG2C T cell subset, CD4+ or CD8+ T cells, or bulk PBMC T cells (not recorded which). These receptors were taken from a man younger than 35 in good health.

The CDR3 region is CSARDLRLATTYEQYF. This rearrangement joins TRBV20-1 to TRBJ2-7; checking the TCRdb D call of TRBD2 is not possible without DNA. Germline CDR1 is DFQATT and CDR2 is SNEGSKA (reference sequence). The CDR3 is made up of 16 amino acids.

CDR3 sequence: CASSQGTLGFNTEAFF. The chain employs TRBV4-2 and TRBJ1-1. CDR3 length: 16 amino acids. Per the germline V gene, CDR1 is LGHNA and CDR2 is YNFKEQ.

The J gene is TRBJ2-3, the V gene TRBV10-3; the TRBD2 assignment by TCRdb is unverifiable without DNA. Germline V gene sequence: CDR1 ENHRY, CDR2 SYGVKD. CDR3 length: 13 amino acids. The CDR3 loop is CAISREPTDTQYF.

The chain combines TRBV11-2 with TRBJ2-5; the D call from TCRdb, TRBD2, cannot be confirmed without DNA. CDR3 length equals 16 residues. Germline V lookup: CDR1 SGHAT, CDR2 FQNNGV. The CDR3 region is CASSLDLNREGETQYF. Full variable domain (rest looked up from reference TRBV11-2 and TRBJ2-5): EAGVAQSPRYKIIEKRQSVAFWCNPISGHATLYWYQQILGQGPKLLIQFQNNGVVDDSQLPKDRFSAERLKGVDSTLKIQPAKLEDSAVYLCASSLDLNREGETQYFGPGTRLLVL.

The rearrangement uses TRBV28 and TRBJ2-7. Germline V gene sequence: CDR1 MDHEN, CDR2 SYDVKM. The length of the CDR3 is 13 residues. The CDR3 spells CASSDGGYYEQYF.

V gene TRBV5-1 combines with J gene TRBJ2-2; TCRdb reports TRBD2, a call that lacks DNA to check it against. CDR1 is SGHRS and CDR2 is YFSETQ in the germline V gene. This CDR3 is built from 14 residues. CDR3 amino acids: CASSGTSGNGELFF.

The rearrangement uses TRBV29-1 and TRBJ2-3; TCRdb's D call of TRBD2 is untestable without DNA. CDR1 and CDR2 (germline): SQVTM, ANQGSEA. The CDR3 is made up of 14 amino acids. The CDR3 reads CSVEKTRGTDTQYF.

V and J are TRBV28 and TRBJ1-4. The CDR3 consists of 14 residues. The V gene's germline CDR1 is MDHEN and CDR2 SYDVKM. CDR3 sequence: CASSLGTDNEKLFF.

The chain joins TRBV12-3 or TRBV12-4 to TRBJ2-5; there is no DNA to check the TCRdb D call of TRBD1. CDR3 length: 16 amino acids. The chain's CDR3 is CASSLIGGKGKETQYF.

The chain links TRBV6-1 to TRBJ2-1; the D call of TRBD2 rests on TCRdb alone, since no DNA is present to check it. The CDR3 is 16 amino acids. The germline V gene has CDR1 MNHNS and CDR2 SASEGT. CDR3: CASSRLTSGVNNEQFF.